The count of the clone carrying this T cell receptor (beta chain) is one. This entry comes from a study of blood T cell repertoires in COVID-19. Using immunoSEQ multiplex PCR, the repertoire was profiled, and TCRdb retains in-frame clones only, with some absent. The sample consists of some 340,000 clones, around 87% of them appearing once. Sequenced sample: PBMCs or T cells enriched from blood (not recorded which). The source of this sequence is a woman between 25 and 40 years old who had recovered from COVID-19.

The CDR3 sequence is CASSSGDSNSYNEQFF. Written as DNA, the CDR3 is TGTGCCAGTAGTTCCGGGGACAGCAACTCCTACAATGAGCAGTTCTTC. This chain connects TRBV19 to TRBJ2-1; 7 bases align to TRBD1. The CDR3 runs to 16 residues. V lost 5 bases and J lost 0; bases outside the gene matches: 7. The V gene's germline CDR1 is LNHDA and CDR2 SQIVND (reference sequence).